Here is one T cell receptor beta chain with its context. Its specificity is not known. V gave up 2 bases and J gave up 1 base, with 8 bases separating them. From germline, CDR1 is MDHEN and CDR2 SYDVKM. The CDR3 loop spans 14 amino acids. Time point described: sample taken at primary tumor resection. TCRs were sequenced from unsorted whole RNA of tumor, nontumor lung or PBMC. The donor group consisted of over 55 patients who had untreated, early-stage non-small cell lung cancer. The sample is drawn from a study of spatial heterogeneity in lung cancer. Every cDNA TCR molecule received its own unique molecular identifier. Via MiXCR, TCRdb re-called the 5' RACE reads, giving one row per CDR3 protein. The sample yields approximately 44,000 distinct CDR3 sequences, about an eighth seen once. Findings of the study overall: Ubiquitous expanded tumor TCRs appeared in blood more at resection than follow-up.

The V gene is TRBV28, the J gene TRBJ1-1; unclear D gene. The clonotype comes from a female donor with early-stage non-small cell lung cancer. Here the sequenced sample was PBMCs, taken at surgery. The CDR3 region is CASSLGERNTEAFF. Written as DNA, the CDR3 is TGTGCCAGCAGTTTAGGGGAACGGAACACTGAAGCTTTCTTT.